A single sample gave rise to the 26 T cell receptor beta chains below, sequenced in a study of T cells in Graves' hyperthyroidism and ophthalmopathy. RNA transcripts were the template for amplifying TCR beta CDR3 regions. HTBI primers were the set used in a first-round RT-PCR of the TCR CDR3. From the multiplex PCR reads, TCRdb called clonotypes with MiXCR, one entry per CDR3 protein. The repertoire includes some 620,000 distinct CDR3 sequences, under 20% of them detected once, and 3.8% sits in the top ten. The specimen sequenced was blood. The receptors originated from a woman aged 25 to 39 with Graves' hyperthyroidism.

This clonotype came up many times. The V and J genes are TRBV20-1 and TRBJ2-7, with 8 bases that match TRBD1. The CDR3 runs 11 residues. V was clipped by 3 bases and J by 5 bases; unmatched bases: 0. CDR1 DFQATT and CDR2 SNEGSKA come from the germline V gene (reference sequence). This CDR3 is CSARDRDEQYF. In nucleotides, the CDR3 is TGCAGTGCTAGGGACAGGGACGAGCAGTACTTC.

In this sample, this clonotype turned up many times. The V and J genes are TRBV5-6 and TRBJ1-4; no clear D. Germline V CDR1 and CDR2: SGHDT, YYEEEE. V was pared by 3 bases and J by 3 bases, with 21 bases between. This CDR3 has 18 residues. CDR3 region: CASSSVQEEGLANEKLFF. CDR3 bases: TGTGCCAGCAGCTCCGTTCAAGAGGAAGGTTTAGCTAATGAAAAACTGTTTTTT.

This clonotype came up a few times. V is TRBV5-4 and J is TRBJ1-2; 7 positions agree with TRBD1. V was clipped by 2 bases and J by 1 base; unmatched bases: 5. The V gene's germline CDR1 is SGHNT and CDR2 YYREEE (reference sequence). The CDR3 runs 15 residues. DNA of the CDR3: TGTGCCAGCAGCTTTGGGGACAGAAATAACTATGGCTACACCTTC. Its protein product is CASSFGDRNNYGYTF.

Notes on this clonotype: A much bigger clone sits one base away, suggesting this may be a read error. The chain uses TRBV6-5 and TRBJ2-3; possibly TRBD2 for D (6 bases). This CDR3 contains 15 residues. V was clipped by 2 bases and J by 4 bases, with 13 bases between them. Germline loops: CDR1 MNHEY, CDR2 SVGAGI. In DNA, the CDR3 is TGTGCCAGCAGTTACGACGGGAGAATATCAGATACGCAGTATTTT. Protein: CASSYDGRISDTQYF.

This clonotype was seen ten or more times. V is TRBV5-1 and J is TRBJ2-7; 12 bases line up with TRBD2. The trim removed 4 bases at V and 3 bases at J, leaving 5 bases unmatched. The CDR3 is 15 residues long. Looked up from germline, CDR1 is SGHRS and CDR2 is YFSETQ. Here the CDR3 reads CASSLRTSGIYEQYF. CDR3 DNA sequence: TGCGCCAGCAGCCTGCGGACTAGCGGGATCTACGAGCAGTACTTC.

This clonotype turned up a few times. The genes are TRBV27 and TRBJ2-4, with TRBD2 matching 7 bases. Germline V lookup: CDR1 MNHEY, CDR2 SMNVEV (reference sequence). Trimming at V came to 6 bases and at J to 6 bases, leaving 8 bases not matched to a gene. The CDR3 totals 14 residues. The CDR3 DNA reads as TGTGCCAGCAGCCGGACGGGGGGTGGAAACATTCAGTACTTC. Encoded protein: CASSRTGGGNIQYF.

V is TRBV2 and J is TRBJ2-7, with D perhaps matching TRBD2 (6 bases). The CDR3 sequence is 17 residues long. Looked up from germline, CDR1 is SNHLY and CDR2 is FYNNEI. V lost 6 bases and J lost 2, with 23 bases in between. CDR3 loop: CASRDLARRLGPYEQYF. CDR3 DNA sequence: TGTGCCAGCAGGGATCTAGCGAGAAGGTTGGGGCCCTACGAGCAGTACTTC.

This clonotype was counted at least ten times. The CDR3 here is CASTPGKTQYF. The CDR3 DNA reads as TGTGCCAGCACCCCGGGAAAGACCCAGTACTTC. The V gene is TRBV28, the J gene TRBJ2-5; D may be TRBD2 (5 bases). Looked up from germline, CDR1 is MDHEN and CDR2 is SYDVKM. Trimming took off 7 bases at V and 6 bases at J, with 9 bases between the two ends. The CDR3 spans 11 residues. Complete variable domain (other parts from reference TRBV28 and TRBJ2-5): DVKVTQSSRYLVKRTGEKVFLECVQDMDHENMFWYRQDPGLGLRLIYFSYDVKMKEKGDIPEGYSVSREKKERFSLILESASTNQTSMYLCASTPGKTQYFGPGTRLLVL.

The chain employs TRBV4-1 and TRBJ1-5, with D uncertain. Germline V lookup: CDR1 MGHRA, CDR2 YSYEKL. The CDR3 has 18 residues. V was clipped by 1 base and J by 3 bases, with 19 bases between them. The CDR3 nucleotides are TGCGCCAGCAGCCAAGCTCCGCCGGGTGGCCTGCTCAATCAGCCCCAGCATTTT. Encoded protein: CASSQAPPGGLLNQPQHF.

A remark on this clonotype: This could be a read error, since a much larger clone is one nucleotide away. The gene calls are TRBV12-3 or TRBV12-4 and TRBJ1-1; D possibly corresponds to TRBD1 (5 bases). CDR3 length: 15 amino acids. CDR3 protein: CASRRRARADTEASF. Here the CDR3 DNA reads TGTGCCAGCAGACGAAGGGCCAGGGCGGACACTGAAGCTTCCTTT.

CDR3 bases: TGTGCCACCAGCGGAACTAAAACCGGGGAGCTGTTTTTT. Protein: CATSGTKTGELFF. This rearrangement joins TRBV15 to TRBJ2-2; D gene ambiguous. The CDR3 spans 13 residues. The germline V and J ends were trimmed by 5 bases and 5 bases, with 9 bases remaining between them. Germline CDR1 LNHNV, CDR2 YYDKDF (reference sequence).

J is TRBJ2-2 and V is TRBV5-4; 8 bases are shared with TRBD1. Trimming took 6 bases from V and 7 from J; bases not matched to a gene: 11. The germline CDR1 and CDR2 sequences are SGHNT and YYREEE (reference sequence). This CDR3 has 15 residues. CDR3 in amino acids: CASMNPDRAVGELFF. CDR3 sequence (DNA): TGTGCCAGCATGAACCCGGACAGGGCGGTCGGGGAGCTGTTTTTT.

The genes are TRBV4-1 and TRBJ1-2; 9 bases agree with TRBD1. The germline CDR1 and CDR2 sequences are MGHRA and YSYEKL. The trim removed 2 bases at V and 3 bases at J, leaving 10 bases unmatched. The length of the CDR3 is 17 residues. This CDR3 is CASSQIGTGRMDYGYTF. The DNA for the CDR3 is TGCGCCAGCAGCCAAATAGGGACAGGGCGGATGGACTATGGCTACACCTTC.

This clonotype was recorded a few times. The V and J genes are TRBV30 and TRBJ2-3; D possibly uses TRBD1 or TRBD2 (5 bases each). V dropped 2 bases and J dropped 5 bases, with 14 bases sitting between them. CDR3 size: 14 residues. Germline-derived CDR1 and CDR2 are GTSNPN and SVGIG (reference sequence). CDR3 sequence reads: CAWSLWGPRDTQYF. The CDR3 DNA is TGTGCCTGGAGTCTATGGGGACCACGAGATACGCAGTATTTT.

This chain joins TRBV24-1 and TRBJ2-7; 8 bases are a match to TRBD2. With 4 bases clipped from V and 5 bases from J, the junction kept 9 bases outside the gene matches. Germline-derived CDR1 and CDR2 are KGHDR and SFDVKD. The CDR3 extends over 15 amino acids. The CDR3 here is CATSDPAGALNEQYF. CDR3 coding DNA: TGTGCCACCAGTGACCCAGCGGGAGCCCTCAACGAGCAGTACTTC.

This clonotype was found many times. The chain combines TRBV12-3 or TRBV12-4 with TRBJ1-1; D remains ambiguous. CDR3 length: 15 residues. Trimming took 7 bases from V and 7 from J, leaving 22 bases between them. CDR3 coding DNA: TGTGCCAGCAATCGCCGAGGGCAGGTAGTTATTGAAGCTTTCTTT. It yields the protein CASNRRGQVVIEAFF.

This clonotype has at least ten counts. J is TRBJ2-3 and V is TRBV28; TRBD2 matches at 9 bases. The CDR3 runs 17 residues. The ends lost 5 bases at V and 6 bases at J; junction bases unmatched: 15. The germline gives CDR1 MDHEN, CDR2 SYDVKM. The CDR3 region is CASSPILSGSLADTQYF. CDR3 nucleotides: TGTGCCAGCAGTCCAATCCTTAGCGGGAGTCTGGCGGATACGCAGTATTTT.

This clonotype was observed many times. The CDR3 DNA reads TGTGCCAGCATAAGGTCGGGTAAGGCCTTGAACACTGAAGCTTTCTTT. Its protein is CASIRSGKALNTEAFF. The chain couples TRBV27 to TRBJ1-1, with no clear D. The germline CDR1 and CDR2 sequences are MNHEY and SMNVEV (reference sequence). Trimming cost V 7 bases and J 0 bases, with 18 bases left between them. This CDR3 spans 16 amino acids.

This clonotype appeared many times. In DNA, the CDR3 is TGTGCCAGCAGCACCCGAGACAGGGCTCGGGGCTACACCTTC. Amino acid sequence: CASSTRDRARGYTF. The rearrangement joins TRBV7-2 to TRBJ1-2, with 7 nucleotides matching TRBD1. J was trimmed by 8 bases and V by 5 bases; bases with no gene match: 11. The V gene's germline CDR1 is SGHTA and CDR2 FQGNSA. The CDR3 consists of 14 residues.

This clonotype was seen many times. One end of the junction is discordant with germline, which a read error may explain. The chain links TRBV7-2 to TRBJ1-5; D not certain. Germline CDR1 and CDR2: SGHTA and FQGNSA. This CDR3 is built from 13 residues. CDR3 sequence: CASTLGPNQPQHF. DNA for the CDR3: TGTGCCAGCACCTTAGGTCCCAATCAGCCCCAGCATTTT.

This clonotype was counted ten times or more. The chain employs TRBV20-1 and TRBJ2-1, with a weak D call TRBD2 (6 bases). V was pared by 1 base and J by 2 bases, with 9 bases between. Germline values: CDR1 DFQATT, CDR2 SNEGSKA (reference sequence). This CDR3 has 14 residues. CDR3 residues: CSARVADAYNEQFF. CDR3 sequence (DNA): TGCAGTGCTAGAGTAGCGGATGCCTACAATGAGCAGTTCTTC.

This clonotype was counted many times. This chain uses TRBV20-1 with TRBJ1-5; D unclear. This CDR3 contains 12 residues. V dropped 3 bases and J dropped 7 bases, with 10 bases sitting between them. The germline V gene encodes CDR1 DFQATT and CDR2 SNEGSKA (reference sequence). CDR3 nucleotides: TGCAGTGCTAGTATTAGTGGACAGCCCCAGCATTTT. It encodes CSASISGQPQHF.

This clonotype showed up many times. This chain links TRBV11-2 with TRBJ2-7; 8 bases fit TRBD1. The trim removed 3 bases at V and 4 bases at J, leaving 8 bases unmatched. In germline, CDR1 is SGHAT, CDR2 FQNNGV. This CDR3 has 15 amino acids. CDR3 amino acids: CASSLEAGGRYEQYF. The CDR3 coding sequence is TGTGCCAGCAGCTTGGAGGCAGGGGGCAGGTACGAGCAGTACTTC.

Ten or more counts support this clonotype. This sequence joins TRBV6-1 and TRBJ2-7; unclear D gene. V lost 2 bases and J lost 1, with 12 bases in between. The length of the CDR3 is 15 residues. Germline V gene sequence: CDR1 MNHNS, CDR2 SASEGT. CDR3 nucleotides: TGTGCCAGCAGTGAATCTCCAGGAAGATCCTACGAGCAGTACTTC. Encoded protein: CASSESPGRSYEQYF.

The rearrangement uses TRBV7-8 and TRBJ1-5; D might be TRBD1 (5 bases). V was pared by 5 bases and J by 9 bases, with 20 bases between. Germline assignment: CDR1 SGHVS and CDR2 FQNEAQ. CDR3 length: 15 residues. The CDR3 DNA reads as TGTGCCAGCAGCGGCCAGTCCAGGGCAGACGGGCCCCAGCATTTT. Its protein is CASSGQSRADGPQHF.

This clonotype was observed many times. The CDR3 DNA reads TGCGCCAGCAGCTTGGGTAGCGGGTCTTTCTACGAGCAGTACTTC. As protein: CASSLGSGSFYEQYF. The chain has TRBV5-1 and TRBJ2-7; 7 nucleotides match TRBD2. V dropped 0 bases and J dropped 3; count of bases not matched to a gene: 6. CDR1 is SGHRS and CDR2 is YFSETQ in the germline V gene. The CDR3 is made up of 15 amino acids.